Below, one TCR beta chain is given with its context. Its antigen is currently unknown. Sequencing of TCR beta was undertaken in CD8+ and CD4+ T cells derived from blood. Negative isolation was used for CD8+ and CD4+ T cells and FACS enrichment for TEMRA cells. The data derive from a study of CD8 T cells in Susac syndrome. Reverse transcription of roughly 0.5 to 1 ug RNA was carried out with random hexamers. The authors amplified TCR beta CDR3 across 54 Vbeta and 13 Jbeta using immunoSEQ multiplex PCR. Via MiXCR, TCRdb re-called the immunoSEQ multiplex PCR reads, giving one row per CDR3 protein. The sample records around 270,000 distinct CDR3 sequences, around 89% being singletons. The CDR3 runs 12 residues. V lost 7 bases and J lost 8, with 14 bases in between. Overall study findings and caveats: The study conceded that its TCR sequencing and HLA analysis involved relatively few individuals.

The V gene is TRBV12-3 or TRBV12-4, the J gene TRBJ1-1; tentatively, D is TRBD1 (5 bases). Sequenced sample: CD8+ T cells from PBMCs. This receptor was taken from a human donor with multiple sclerosis. The CDR3 DNA reads TGTGCCAGCACCGAGGGGTGGGGGGAAGCTTTCTTT. This gives the protein CASTEGWGEAFF.